This TCR beta chain was recorded in a study of PD-1 blockade in classical Hodgkin lymphoma. Overall study findings and caveats: TCR diversity at baseline was reported to be reduced in newly diagnosed patients relative to healthy donors. Differences between repertoires have undefined causes, possibly disease activity or prior therapy.

Sample time point: newly diagnosed, previously untreated cHL patient sample. Comparator PBMCs were from newly diagnosed, untreated classical Hodgkin lymphoma. Clones were read by immunoSEQ multiplex PCR, and TCRdb kept only the in-frame ones, dropping some. There are about 47,000 clones in the sample; approximately 90% occur only once, and nearly 5% lies in the top ten. As to this clone: As yet, its antigen is unknown.

This CDR3 is built from 13 residues. Trimming took off 4 bases at V and 0 bases at J, with 9 bases between the two ends. The V gene's germline CDR1 is GTSNPN and CDR2 SVGIG (reference sequence). This sequence originates from a human donor with classical Hodgkin lymphoma. The sample comprised peripheral blood mononuclear cells (PBMCs). V is TRBV30 and J is TRBJ1-1; D not certain. The CDR3 DNA follows: TGTGCCTGGAAGGAGGGCATGAACACTGAAGCTTTCTTT. This translates into CAWKEGMNTEAFF.